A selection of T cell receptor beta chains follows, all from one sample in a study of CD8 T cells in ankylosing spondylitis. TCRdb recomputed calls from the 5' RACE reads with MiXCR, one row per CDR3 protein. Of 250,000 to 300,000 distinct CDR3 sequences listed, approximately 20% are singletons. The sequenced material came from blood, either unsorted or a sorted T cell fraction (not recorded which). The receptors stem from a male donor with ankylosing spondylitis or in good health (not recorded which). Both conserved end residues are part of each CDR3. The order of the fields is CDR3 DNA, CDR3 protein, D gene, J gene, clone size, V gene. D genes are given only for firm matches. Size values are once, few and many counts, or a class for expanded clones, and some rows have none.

TGTGCCAGCAGCGGCACGACAGGGATCCAAGAGACCCAGTACTTC CASSGTTGIQETQYF TRBD1 TRBJ2-5 NA TRBV7-9
TGTGCCAGCAGCCAAGATGGGGCGGGGGCCACAGATACGCAGTATTTT CASSQDGAGATDTQYF NA TRBJ2-3 NA TRBV4-2
TGTGCCAGCAGCTTAGCGGGAGTTCGTCGTGGTTACAATGAGCAGTTCTTC CASSLAGVRRGYNEQFF NA TRBJ2-1 NA TRBV7-8
TGTGCCAGCAGCGGACTAGCGGGAGGGCCTAACAATGAGCAGTTCTTC CASSGLAGGPNNEQFF TRBD2 TRBJ2-1 few TRBV5-5
TGCGCCAGCAGCGTGGGGGACTACGATACGCAGTATTTT CASSVGDYDTQYF TRBD2 TRBJ2-3 NA TRBV5-1
TGTGCTGTCGGGGATAAGGACACCGGGGAGCTGTTTTTT CAVGDKDTGELFF NA TRBJ2-2 NA TRBV7-3
TGCGCCAGCAGTGGGGGGATCGGGACACAGAACACTGAAGCTTTCTTT CASSGGIGTQNTEAFF NA TRBJ1-1 few TRBV5-1
TGTGCCAGCAGTTTTATCCTAAGCACAGATACGCAGTATTTT CASSFILSTDTQYF NA TRBJ2-3 NA TRBV27
TGTGCCACCAGTGACGGGTACTCGGAGACCCAGTACTTC CATSDGYSETQYF NA TRBJ2-5 NA TRBV24-1
TGCAGTGCTAGCCTAGAGGTCCGGTGGGGCAGGAGCACAGATACGCAGTATTTT CSASLEVRWGRSTDTQYF NA TRBJ2-3 NA TRBV20-1
TGTGCCAGCAGCCAAGACGCGACAGGGAACACTGAAGCTTTCTTT CASSQDATGNTEAFF NA TRBJ1-1 few TRBV14
TGCAGCGCCTTATCATGGAAAGATACGCAGTATTTT CSALSWKDTQYF NA TRBJ2-3 NA TRBV29-1
TGTGCCAGCAGCCTAACCCGGAGGACTAGCGGTGTTTGGGGCAAAAACATTCAGTACTTC CASSLTRRTSGVWGKNIQYF TRBD2 TRBJ2-4 few TRBV12-3/TRBV12-4
TGCGCCAGCAGCTCCGGACAGGGGCAGCAGCCCCAGCATTTT CASSSGQGQQPQHF TRBD1 TRBJ1-5 many TRBV5-1
TGTGCCGGCAGCCAAGACCCTAGGGGGGAGCTGTTTTTT CAGSQDPRGELFF NA TRBJ2-2 NA TRBV3-1
TGCGCCAGCAGCTTGGCACCGGGGGGGCCGGGCGAGACCCAGTACTTC CASSLAPGGPGETQYF TRBD2 TRBJ2-5 NA TRBV5-1
TGCAGTCCCAGCGGGAGGGGACAAGAGACCCAGTACTTC CSPSGRGQETQYF TRBD2 TRBJ2-5 many TRBV20-1
TGTGCCAGCAGTTTCCGGGACGGATATATCGCTTTCTTT CASSFRDGYIAFF NA TRBJ1-1 many TRBV27
TGCGCCAGCAGCTTCGAGGGACAGGGTGGCACTGAAGCTTTCTTT CASSFEGQGGTEAFF TRBD1 TRBJ1-1 NA TRBV5-1
TGTGCCAGCAGAGAGACAGGCTCCTATGGCTACACCTTC CASRETGSYGYTF NA TRBJ1-2 NA TRBV6-5
TGCAGTGCGGGGGGGGACAGGAGCACAGATACGCAGTATTTT CSAGGDRSTDTQYF NA TRBJ2-3 few TRBV20-1
TGTGCCAGCAGTTTTGGGGTCGGGCGAAAAGATCAGCCCCAGCATTTT CASSFGVGRKDQPQHF NA TRBJ1-5 NA TRBV6-5
TGTGCCACCGGACCGACAGGGGTGCATGAGCAGTTCTTC CATGPTGVHEQFF TRBD1 TRBJ2-1 NA TRBV24-1
TGCGCCAGCAGCTTGGGCGGGGCAGATACGCAGTATTTT CASSLGGADTQYF NA TRBJ2-3 many TRBV5-1
TGTGCCAGCAGCTTAGGAGACAGGAACCAAGAGACCCAGTACTTC CASSLGDRNQETQYF NA TRBJ2-5 NA TRBV7-6
TGTGCCAGCAGCCCTTACTTGGGCGGGGAGCTGTTTTTT CASSPYLGGELFF NA TRBJ2-2 NA TRBV12-3/TRBV12-4
TGCGCCAGCAGCTTCGGGACAGGGGGCCGGACTGAAGCTTTCTTT CASSFGTGGRTEAFF TRBD1 TRBJ1-1 few TRBV5-1
TGCAGTGCGCGACTAGCGGGGGGGCAGCGTGAGCAGTTCTTC CSARLAGGQREQFF TRBD2 TRBJ2-1 NA TRBV20-1